This T cell receptor (beta chain) was identified during a study of spatial heterogeneity in lung cancer (dated by TCRdb to the late 2010s). General notes on the study: Beta-chain transcripts were consistently detected in greater numbers than alpha-chain transcripts, which likely reflects a higher abundance of beta-chain transcripts. In non-small cell lung cancer, the study quantitatively compared TCR alpha and beta repertoires across several tumor regions, matched nontumor lung, and blood. In the raw uncorrected reads, each unique combination of TCR and UMI appeared more than ten times on average. Nonsynonymous mutation counts, determined by whole-exome sequencing of tumor tissue, were related to features of the TCR repertoire. TCR transcript counts in tumor regions correlated strongly with a T cell transcriptional module score from matched bulk RNA-seq. At surgery, both alpha and beta chains were TCR-sequenced in around 240 tumor regions, approximately 64 matched nontumor lung samples and a few dozen PBMC samples.

Taken from the germline V gene (reference sequence), the CDR1 and CDR2 loops are LGHDT and YNNKEL. The CDR3 runs 17 amino acids, cysteine and phenylalanine included. Only CDR3 DNA remains: 51 bases, in frame from the first base. Here V drops 4 bases and J drops 5 bases, and the junction holds 14 bases not matched to any gene. Library preparation employed 5' RACE. The sample was run on a NextSeq 500. The TCR library protocol attached a unique molecular identifier to each TCR cDNA molecule to allow correction of PCR and sequencing errors. Under the source paper's analysis protocol: Decombinator tools were used for TCR identification, UMI-based error correction and CDR3 extraction. TCRs above a frequency of 2 per 1,000, corresponding to the top 1% of the tumor frequency distribution, were defined as expanded. Expanded tumor TCRs were classed as regional if statistically deemed absent (corrected P<0.05) from at least one tumor region, otherwise ubiquitous. Rényi diversity was computed with the R vegan package after subsampling each repertoire 100 times to 5,000 TCRs. CDR3 similarity networks were built from amino acid triplet string-kernel similarity, connecting CDR3s with pairwise similarity above 0.82. The raw public reads went through TCRdb reprocessing: fastp at Q25, MiXCR clone calling, in-frame beta chains kept. A single entry per CDR3 protein holds the most common genes and DNA from its merged rows. These V and J calls derive from TCRdb rather than the authors' analysis. This sample lists 5,100 or so distinct CDR3 sequences; 3% to 4.5% were detected once. The ten largest make up 23% of the sample.

The label giving this sample's time point can be read as: sample taken at primary tumor resection. The donors were some 70 patients from the lung TRACERx cohort who had early-stage, untreated non-small cell lung cancer. For TCR sequencing, whole RNA was extracted from tumor and nontumor lung tissue, or from cryopreserved PBMC samples, and no cell sorting was done. Patients were selected for TCR sequencing only if sufficient RNA was available from at least two tumor regions. A lung pathologist reviewed the tumor and adjacent nontumor lung specimens before the specimens were selected. This clonotype is assessed as medium-sized (0.01 to 0.1%). Its antigen remains undetermined. No base qualities exist here, and no much larger clone lies one base off it. The investigation overall reported the following: TCR-seq coverage of tumor T cells was estimated to be only around 7.3% for alpha chains and roughly 14% for beta chains. The number of expanded intratumoral alpha and beta TCRs correlated with the tumor nonsynonymous mutation count. The count of ubiquitous expanded TCRs correlated with the count of ubiquitous nonsynonymous mutations, and the count of regional expanded TCRs correlated with the count of regional nonsynonymous mutations. Confirming at a functional level the hypothesis that regional TCRs recognize regional mutations was considered to require additional single-cell paired TCR alpha and beta sequencing.

The sequence is built from TRBV3-1 and TRBJ2-7, and TRBD1 aligns with 10 junction nucleotides. Here the sequenced sample was lung tumor tissue, taken at surgery. The TCR originated in a female donor with early-stage non-small cell lung cancer. The DNA sequence follows: TGTGCCAGCAGCCCCATAAAGACCGGGACAGGGGCTGACGAGCAGTACTTC. It translates to CASSPIKTGTGADEQYF.